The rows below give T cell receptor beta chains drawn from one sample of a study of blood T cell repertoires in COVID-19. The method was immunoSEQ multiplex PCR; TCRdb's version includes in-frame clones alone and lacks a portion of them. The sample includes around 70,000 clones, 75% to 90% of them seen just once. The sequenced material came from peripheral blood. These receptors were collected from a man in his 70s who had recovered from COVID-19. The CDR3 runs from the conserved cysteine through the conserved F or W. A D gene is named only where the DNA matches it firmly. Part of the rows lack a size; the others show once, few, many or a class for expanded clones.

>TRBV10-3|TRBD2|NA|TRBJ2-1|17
TGTGCCATCAGTGAGTCGGGTCTTGGACTAGGAGACAATGAGCAGTTCTTC
CAISESGLGLGDNEQFF
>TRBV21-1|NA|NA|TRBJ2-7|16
TGTGCCAGCAGCAAACCACCGGGACAGCTTCCCTACGAGCAGTACTTC
CASSKPPGQLPYEQYF
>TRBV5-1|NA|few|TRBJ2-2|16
TGCGCCAGCAGCTTGGTCTCAGGCAGCAACACCGGGGAGCTGTTTTTT
CASSLVSGSNTGELFF
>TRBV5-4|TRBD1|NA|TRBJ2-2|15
TGTGCCAGCAGCTTACGAACAGGGGAATCCGGGGAGCTGTTTTTT
CASSLRTGESGELFF
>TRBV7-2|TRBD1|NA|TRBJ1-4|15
TGTGCCAGCAGCCCTGGGGACAGGGCGGGGGAAAAACTGTTTTTT
CASSPGDRAGEKLFF
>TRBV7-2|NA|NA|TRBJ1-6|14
TGTGCCAGCAGCTTAGTCCAGGGGAATTCACCCCTCCACTTT
CASSLVQGNSPLHF
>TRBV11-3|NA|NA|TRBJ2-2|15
TGTGCCAGCAGCCAGGGGCAGGGGCGAGGCGGGGAGCTGTTTTTT
CASSQGQGRGGELFF
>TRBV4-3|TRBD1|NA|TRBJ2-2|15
TGCGCCAGCAGCCTGGACAGGGCCGGGACCGGGGAGCTGTTTTTT
CASSLDRAGTGELFF
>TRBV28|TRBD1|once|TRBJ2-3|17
TGTGCCAGCAGTTTACGTGGGACAGGGGGGAGCACAGATACGCAGTATTTT
CASSLRGTGGSTDTQYF
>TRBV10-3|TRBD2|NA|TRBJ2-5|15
TGTGCCATCCAGCGGGGTAGCGGGGTACAAGAGACCCAGTACTTC
CAIQRGSGVQETQYF
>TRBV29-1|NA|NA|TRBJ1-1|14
TGCAGCGTTCACGGATTAGCCGCGAACACTGAAGCTTTCTTT
CSVHGLAANTEAFF
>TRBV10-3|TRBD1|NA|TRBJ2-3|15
TGTGCCATCAGTGAGGGGACAGGTTCGGGGGATACGCAGTATTTT
CAISEGTGSGDTQYF
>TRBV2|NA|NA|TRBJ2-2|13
TGTGCCACTTCAAGGACAGCGTCCGGGGAGCTGTTTTTT
CATSRTASGELFF
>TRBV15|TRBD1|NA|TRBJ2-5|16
TGTGCCACCAGCAGAGAGTTCGACAGGGAAAATGATCCCCAGTACTTC
CATSREFDRENDPQYF
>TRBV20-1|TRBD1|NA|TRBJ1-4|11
TGCAGTGCCAGGGGGGATGAAAAACTGTTTTTT
CSARGDEKLFF
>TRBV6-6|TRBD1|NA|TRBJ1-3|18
TGTGCCAGCAGTCGAGACCCGGGACAGGCCTCCTCTGGAAACACCATATATTTT
CASSRDPGQASSGNTIYF
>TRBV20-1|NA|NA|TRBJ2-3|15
TGCAGTGCTAGTAAGCCCTTCCTCCGGGCAGATACGCAGTATTTT
CSASKPFLRADTQYF
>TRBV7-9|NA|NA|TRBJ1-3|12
TGTGCCAGCAGGAACTCAGGAAACACCATATATTTT
CASRNSGNTIYF
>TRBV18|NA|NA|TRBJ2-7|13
TGTGCCAGCTCACCTGACGGAGGCTACGAGCAGTACTTC
CASSPDGGYEQYF
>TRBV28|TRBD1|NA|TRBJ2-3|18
TGTGCCAGCAGACAATGGGGACAGGGGGGACCTAGCACAGATACGCAGTATTTT
CASRQWGQGGPSTDTQYF
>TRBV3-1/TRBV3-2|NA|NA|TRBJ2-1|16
TGTGCCAGCAGCCATATAGCCAGTCGTAATGGCAATGAGCAGTTCTTC
CASSHIASRNGNEQFF
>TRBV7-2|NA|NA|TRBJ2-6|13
TGTGCCAGCAGCTTCACTGGGGCCAACGTCCTGACTTTC
CASSFTGANVLTF
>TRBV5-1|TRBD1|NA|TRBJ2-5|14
TGCGCCAGCAGCCCCTTCGGGACAGCGGAGACCCAGTACTTC
CASSPFGTAETQYF
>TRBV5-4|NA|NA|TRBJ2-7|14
TGTGCCAGCAGCTTGGCTGGGGGGATCTACGAGCAGTACTTC
CASSLAGGIYEQYF
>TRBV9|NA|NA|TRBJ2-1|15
TGTGCCAGCAGCCCAGCGACAGCCTCCTACAATGAGCAGTTCTTC
CASSPATASYNEQFF
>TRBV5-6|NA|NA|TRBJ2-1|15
TGTGCCAGCAGCTTGGAGGTAAGACCCGGGAATGAGCAGTTCTTC
CASSLEVRPGNEQFF
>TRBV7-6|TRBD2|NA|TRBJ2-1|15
TGTGCCAGCAGCGTCACTAGCGGGATTTTGGATGAGCAGTTCTTC
CASSVTSGILDEQFF
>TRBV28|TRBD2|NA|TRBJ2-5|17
TGTGCCAGCAGTTTATGGTCTGGCGGGAGGGCCGGGGAGACCCAGTACTTC
CASSLWSGGRAGETQYF
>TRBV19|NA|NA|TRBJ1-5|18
TGTGCCAGTAGTACCCCAGACCCTGGACGAGGGCGGGATCAGCCCCAGCATTTT
CASSTPDPGRGRDQPQHF
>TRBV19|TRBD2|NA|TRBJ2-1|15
TGTGCCAGTAGCCTCGGGGGGGACGGTAACAATGAGCAGTTCTTC
CASSLGGDGNNEQFF
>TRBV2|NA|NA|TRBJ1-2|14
TGTGCCAGCAGCGAACAGGGTAGTTCCTATGGCTACACCTTC
CASSEQGSSYGYTF
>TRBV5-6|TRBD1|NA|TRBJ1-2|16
TGTGCCAGCAGACTGGACAGGGCCTCCTACGCCTATGGCTACACCTTC
CASRLDRASYAYGYTF
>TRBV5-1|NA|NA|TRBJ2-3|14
TGCGCCAGCAGCTTGGCCCCAGGGACAGATACGCAGTATTTT
CASSLAPGTDTQYF
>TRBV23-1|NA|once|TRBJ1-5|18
TGCGCCAGCAGTCAATCGGCTATGGCCCCGAGGAGGGATCAGCCCCAGCATTTT
CASSQSAMAPRRDQPQHF
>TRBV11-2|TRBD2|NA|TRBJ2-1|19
TGTGCCAGCAGCACGACGGGTATCGGACTAGCGGGGGGTTGGAGGGAGCAGTTCTTC
CASSTTGIGLAGGWREQFF
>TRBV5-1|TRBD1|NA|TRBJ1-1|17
TGCGCCAGCAGCTTATCTCTGGGACAGGGTGGGAACACTGAAGCTTTCTTT
CASSLSLGQGGNTEAFF
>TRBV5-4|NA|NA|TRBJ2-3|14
TGTGCCAGCAGCCGTAAGCGGGGCACAGATACGCAGTATTTT
CASSRKRGTDTQYF
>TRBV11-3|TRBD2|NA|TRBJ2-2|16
TGTGCCAGCAGCCCTCTTGCGGGAGGGAACACCGGGGAGCTGTTTTTT
CASSPLAGGNTGELFF
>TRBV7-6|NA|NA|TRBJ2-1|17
TGTGCCAGCAGCTTATGGGGAGCGGGCAGCTCCTACAATGAGCAGTTCTTC
CASSLWGAGSSYNEQFF
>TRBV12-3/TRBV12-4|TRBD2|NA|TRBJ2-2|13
TGTGCCAGCAGTTTGGGGGGGGCCGGGGAGCTGTTTTTT
CASSLGGAGELFF
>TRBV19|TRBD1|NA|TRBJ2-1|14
TGTGCCAGTAGTGGGGGGACAGGAGGGAATGAGCAGTTCTTC
CASSGGTGGNEQFF